Listed below are T cell receptor beta chains from one sample, sequenced in a study of blood T cell repertoires in COVID-19. Assay used: immunoSEQ multiplex PCR; TCRdb lists only in-frame clones, some missing. The sample has roughly 80,000 clones, 80% to 85% seen once. Material: peripheral blood. These receptors all come from an elderly man with acute or convalescent COVID-19. Each CDR3 is given with its conserved first and last residue. The D gene is left open where the match is weak. Not every row has a clone size; where given, it reads once, few, many or a size class.

clone_size j_call v_call d_call cdr3_nt cdr3_aa
. TRBJ2-1 TRBV5-1 TRBD1 TGCGCCAGCAGCCAGGGCACAGGGGGCCCGGGTGAGCAGTTCTTC CASSQGTGGPGEQFF
. TRBJ2-3 TRBV15 TRBD1 TGTGCCACCAGCAGAAACAGGGGGCGAGGCACAGATACGCAGTATTTT CATSRNRGRGTDTQYF
. TRBJ1-5 TRBV6-5 . TGTGCCAGCACCGCCTTGGGTCAGGCTAATCAGCCCCAGCATTTT CASTALGQANQPQHF
. TRBJ1-6 TRBV27 . TGTGCCAGCAGTCAAGACTTGAGCTCCTATAATTCACCCCTCCACTTT CASSQDLSSYNSPLHF
. TRBJ2-1 TRBV2 TRBD2 TGTGCCAGCAGGGACTTACTAGCGGGCTCCAAGTCGGAGCAGTTCTTC CASRDLLAGSKSEQFF
. TRBJ1-2 TRBV19 . TGTGCCAGTAGGACAAACAGCTTTCCTTATGGCTACACCTTC CASRTNSFPYGYTF
. TRBJ1-1 TRBV4-2 . TGTGCCAGCAGCCAAGTTCCAGCGAGAAACACTGAAGCTTTCTTT CASSQVPARNTEAFF
few TRBJ2-7 TRBV11-2 . TGTGCCAGCAGCTTAGTACAGGCTTCCTACGAGCAGTACTTC CASSLVQASYEQYF
. TRBJ1-5 TRBV28 . TGTGCCAGCAGTTTGCCGCGATATAGCAATCAGCCCCAGCATTTT CASSLPRYSNQPQHF
. TRBJ1-1 TRBV11-2 TRBD1 TGTGCCAGCAGCTTACAGGGGGGCGTATACAGGACTGAAGCTTTCTTT CASSLQGGVYRTEAFF